The entry below describes one TCR beta chain. Its specificity is not known. These data originate in a study of neoadjuvant anti-PD-1 for oral cavity cancer. Study details: Patients without progression received a fourth nivolumab dose around day 43, then surgical resection on days 50-56.

Notes on the study in general: Higher pretreatment blood Treg/Th17 ratios correlated with higher pretreatment blood and lower post-treatment tumor TCRbeta clonality. Each response group had just a few patients in TCR analyses.

The table came from immunoSEQ multiplex PCR; TCRdb's copy has only in-frame clones and leaves some out. Seen here are 6,900 or so clones, 74% observed once, and the top ten hold more than 2.5%. The CDR3 loop spans 15 amino acids. Looked up from germline, CDR1 is SGHTS and CDR2 is YDEGEE. Trimming shortened V by 3 bases and J by 0 bases, and 10 bases separated the two germline ends. V and J are TRBV5-8 and TRBJ2-4; perhaps TRBD1 as D (6 bases). Sample: PBMCs, taken before nivolumab (anti-PD-1) treatment. This clonotype originated in a person aged 35-79 years with oral cavity squamous cell carcinoma. CDR3 sequence (DNA): TGTGCCAGCAGCTCCCGGACAGAAGCCAAAAACATTCAGTACTTC. Its translation is CASSSRTEAKNIQYF.